The clone carrying this T cell receptor beta chain occurred a few times. This sample stems from a study of low-dose radiotherapy and immunotherapy resistance in tumors. About the study: Doses delivered to Cohort 2 were 1 Gy per fraction every two weeks, amounting to 13 Gy over 26 weeks.

Alpha- and beta-chain coverage of first-strand cDNA came from TRAV- and TRBV-specific primers. The authors amplified TCRs for approximately 20 PCR cycles with a constant-region primer and a V-primer adapter. TCRdb fed the reads into MiXCR, producing one record per CDR3 protein. The table includes approximately 11,000 distinct CDR3 sequences, 51% detected once. J lost 0 bases, V lost 3 bases, and 5 bases had no gene match. This CDR3 is 15 amino acids long. Germline V gene lookup returns CDR1 SQVTM and CDR2 ANQGSEA. The chain couples TRBV29-1 to TRBJ2-1, with TRBD2 identical over 7 bases. The TCR originated in a human donor with advanced metastatic prostate, ovarian, gallbladder or colorectal cancer (not recorded which). This table probably holds off-target reads from a library built for another chain. CDR3 coding DNA: TGCAGCGTTGAGGCTAGCGGAAACTCCTACAATGAGCAGTTCTTC. Translation gives CSVEASGNSYNEQFF.